The sequence of this TCR beta chain was determined in a study of tumor-infiltrating lymphocytes in localized non-small cell lung cancer. At the level of the study: Some samples were collected after neoadjuvant chemotherapy; smokers, never-smokers and several histologies were included.

TCRdb's table, derived via immunoSEQ multiplex PCR, lists solely in-frame clones and lacks some. The sample contains 20,000 to 25,000 clones, roughly 63% of which appear only once. Germline assignment: CDR1 MDHEN and CDR2 SYDVKM. V lost 10 bases, J lost 2 bases, and 17 bases lay in between. The length of the CDR3 is 15 residues. Study-wide results and limits: Compared with uninvolved lung, tumors showed higher T cell infiltration by TCRbeta sequencing.

This clone was detected once. Antigen unknown. Sequencing input: lung tumor tissue. The chain has TRBV28 and TRBJ2-2; D gene uncertain. This clonotype was sampled from a human donor with non-small cell lung cancer. The CDR3 coding sequence is TGTGCCATCCTTCCCTTAAGGGAAAACACCGGGGAGCTGTTTTTT. Translated: CAILPLRENTGELFF.